The 30 T cell receptor beta chains below all came from one sample that was sequenced in a study of human T cells and chemical hapten exposure. Specified time point: patch test 2, 6 weeks after DPC sensitization. Treatment here: therapeutic diphenylcyclopropenone sensitization with weekly scalp DPC. TCRdb processed the RACE reads anew with MiXCR; each CDR3 protein has one entry. The sample records some 79,000 distinct CDR3 sequences, about 9.4% being singletons. Material: whole blood, obtained in connection with sensitization to the hapten diphenylcyclopropenone (DPC). All receptors come from a woman aged 45-65 years with alopecia areata. Some clones in this sample may be carry-over from other donors' samples.

This clonotype has a count of ten or more. The CDR3 DNA reads TGTGCCAGCAGCTTCCTCGGGACAGCGAACACTGAAGCTTTCTTT. Amino acid sequence: CASSFLGTANTEAFF. The chain has TRBV7-2 and TRBJ1-1; TRBD1 agrees at 7 bases. Germline V gene lookup returns CDR1 SGHTA and CDR2 FQGNSA. The CDR3 consists of 15 residues. With 3 bases clipped from V and 1 base from J, the junction kept 5 bases outside the gene matches.

The chain combines TRBV11-2 with TRBJ1-5; D not certain. The germline V gene has CDR1 SGHAT and CDR2 FQNNGV. With 0 bases removed from V and 6 bases from J, the gap between germline ends came to 6 bases. The CDR3 totals 13 residues. For the CDR3, the DNA is TGTGCCAGCAGCTTAGATATGGGTCAGCCCCAGCATTTT. Translation: CASSLDMGQPQHF.

This chain connects TRBV12-3 or TRBV12-4 to TRBJ1-2; D is possibly TRBD1 (6 bases). The CDR3 runs to 13 residues. V was cut by 6 bases and J by 2 bases, with 10 bases left in between. CDR3 DNA sequence: TGTGCCAGCAGCCGGGACATGAACTATGGCTACACCTTC. Its translation is CASSRDMNYGYTF.

This clonotype was seen ten or more times. The chain links TRBV27 to TRBJ1-3; D not resolved. The CDR3 is 13 amino acids. The V gene lost 4 bases and the J gene lost 0 bases, with 4 bases spanning the gap. Germline values: CDR1 MNHEY, CDR2 SMNVEV (reference sequence). For the CDR3, the DNA is TGTGCCAGCAGTTGGGACTCTGGAAACACCATATATTTT. It codes for CASSWDSGNTIYF.

This clonotype was picked up many times. The genes are TRBV20-1 and TRBJ2-1, with 7 nucleotides matching TRBD2. CDR1 is DFQATT and CDR2 is SNEGSKA in the germline V gene (reference sequence). The CDR3 extends over 14 amino acids. The trim removed 2 bases at V and 4 bases at J, leaving 5 bases unmatched. CDR3 in amino acids: CSARPSGGYNEQFF. The CDR3 DNA is TGCAGTGCTAGACCTAGCGGCGGATACAATGAGCAGTTCTTC.

The sample holds a few counts of this clonotype. The genes are TRBV2 and TRBJ2-1; 7 bases are a match to TRBD2. Germline V gene lookup returns CDR1 SNHLY and CDR2 FYNNEI. The CDR3 loop spans 14 amino acids. Losses at the gene ends were 5 bases for V and 6 bases for J; bases not matched to a gene: 7. The CDR3: CASSMGLQSNEQFF. CDR3 DNA: TGTGCCAGCAGTATGGGACTACAATCCAATGAGCAGTTCTTC.

The J gene is TRBJ1-1, the V gene TRBV5-1, with D uncertain. The V end was cut by 0 bases, the J end by 0 bases, with 15 bases between. This CDR3 contains 17 residues. CDR1 is SGHRS and CDR2 is YFSETQ in the germline V gene. CDR3: CASSLVHKDAMNTEAFF. The CDR3 nucleotides read TGCGCCAGCAGCTTGGTACATAAGGACGCGATGAACACTGAAGCTTTCTTT.

This clonotype was observed a few times. The chain joins TRBV7-2 to TRBJ2-7; perhaps TRBD2 as D (6 bases). The CDR3 is made up of 15 amino acids. Between the trimmed V and J ends, which lost 2 bases and 4 bases, there was a span of 15 bases. CDR1 SGHTA and CDR2 FQGNSA come from the germline V gene. CDR3: CASSLFTGVVYEQYF. CDR3 DNA sequence: TGTGCCAGCAGCTTATTTACGGGAGTGGTTTACGAGCAGTACTTC.

This clonotype has ten or more counts. The V gene is TRBV10-3, the J gene TRBJ2-1, with 9 nucleotides matching TRBD1. Germline-derived CDR1 and CDR2 are ENHRY and SYGVKD. The junction had 1 base not matched to a gene; V was cut back by 7 bases and J by 9 bases. The CDR3 totals 11 residues. Written as DNA, the CDR3 is TGTGCCATCATGGACAGGGGTGAGCAGTTCTTC. Encoded protein: CAIMDRGEQFF.

CDR3 nucleotide sequence: TGCAGTGCTAGTCGTAGCGGGAGAACCTTCACAGATACGCAGTATTTT. This sequence encodes CSASRSGRTFTDTQYF. The chain joins TRBV20-1 to TRBJ2-3, with 9 bases fitting TRBD2. Trimming at V came to 3 bases and at J to 2 bases, leaving 9 bases not matched to a gene. Germline-derived CDR1 and CDR2 are DFQATT and SNEGSKA (reference sequence). The CDR3 is made up of 16 amino acids.

This clonotype was seen repeatedly, ten times or more. The chain combines TRBV27 with TRBJ2-4, with D tentatively TRBD1 (5 bases). The CDR3 covers 16 residues. V lost 5 bases, J lost 1 base, and 15 bases lay in between. Germline assignment: CDR1 MNHEY and CDR2 SMNVEV (reference sequence). The chain's CDR3 is CASSMTVVDAKNIQYF. The CDR3 bases are TGTGCCAGCAGTATGACAGTAGTCGACGCCAAAAACATTCAGTACTTC.

This clonotype came up many times. The J gene is TRBJ2-3, the V gene TRBV5-1; 8 bases are shared with TRBD1. Germline CDR1 is SGHRS and CDR2 is YFSETQ. V lost 4 bases to trimming and J lost 4 bases; unmatched junction nucleotides: 5. The CDR3 runs to 14 residues. The CDR3 here is CASSADRAPDTQYF. CDR3 sequence (DNA): TGCGCCAGCAGCGCGGACAGGGCCCCAGATACGCAGTATTTT.

This rearrangement joins TRBV2 to TRBJ2-2; no clear D gene. Germline CDR1 reads SNHLY; CDR2 reads FYNNEI. Trimming took off 1 base at V and 2 bases at J, with 8 bases between the two ends. This CDR3 contains 15 residues. This chain's CDR3 is CASSEDGVNTGELFF. Here the CDR3 DNA reads TGTGCCAGCAGTGAAGACGGAGTCAACACCGGGGAGCTGTTTTTT.

The sample holds a few counts of this clonotype. The chain employs TRBV6-1 and TRBJ1-1; D uncertain. The CDR3 spans 14 residues. In germline, CDR1 is MNHNS, CDR2 SASEGT. Trimming stripped 2 bases from V and 5 bases from J, with 12 bases between. CDR3: CASSERSSRTEAFF. The CDR3 DNA reads TGTGCCAGCAGTGAAAGGAGCAGCCGAACTGAAGCTTTCTTT.

Only a few counts were recorded for this clonotype. This chain links TRBV18 with TRBJ1-1, with unresolved D. The CDR3 is made up of 14 amino acids. Germline loops: CDR1 KGHSH, CDR2 LQKENI. V was pared by 1 base and J by 5 bases, with 11 bases between. In DNA form, the CDR3 reads TGTGCCAGCTCACCACTTTTTTCAGATACTGAAGCTTTCTTT. Residues: CASSPLFSDTEAFF.

This clonotype was counted between two and nine times. The chain couples TRBV10-1 to TRBJ2-2, with a weak D call TRBD2 (6 bases). Trimming removed 6 bases from V and 4 bases from J, with 9 bases in between. CDR1 is WNHNN, CDR2 SYGVQD, per germline (reference sequence). The CDR3 extends over 13 amino acids. The CDR3 coding sequence is TGCGCCAGCAGACCGGGAGTCACCGGGGAGCTGTTTTTT. Protein product: CASRPGVTGELFF.

This clonotype was picked up a small number of times. This chain connects TRBV29-1 to TRBJ2-1; TRBD2 might be the D (5 bases). Trimming pared 6 bases from V and 9 bases from J, leaving 30 bases between. Germline V gene data show CDR1 as SQVTM and CDR2 as ANQGSEA. CDR3 length equals 17 residues. CDR3 in DNA: TGCAGCGTGAGAGGTCTTAGGTACGGGATGGGCAACTTTGAGCAGTTCTTC. It is translated as CSVRGLRYGMGNFEQFF.

This clonotype was picked up many times. The genes are TRBV7-2 and TRBJ1-2, with D hard to call. The CDR3 length is 13 residues. Between the trimmed V and J ends, which lost 5 bases and 7 bases, there was a span of 14 bases. The germline CDR1 and CDR2 sequences are SGHTA and FQGNSA. CDR3 DNA sequence: TGTGCCAGCAGCCCCGCCTCGCAGTTTGGCTACACCTTC. This encodes CASSPASQFGYTF.

The rearrangement links TRBV20-1 to TRBJ2-7, with D possibly matching TRBD2 (6 bases). In germline, CDR1 is DFQATT, CDR2 SNEGSKA (reference sequence). The V end was cut by 6 bases, the J end by 2 bases, with 17 bases between. This CDR3 is built from 14 residues. CDR3: CSANTRLVPYEQYF. CDR3 in DNA: TGCAGTGCCAATACTAGACTAGTACCCTACGAGCAGTACTTC.

This clonotype was seen at least ten times. The chain employs TRBV20-1 and TRBJ2-3, with D tentatively TRBD1 (6 bases). V shed 3 bases and J shed 6 bases, with 22 bases lying between them. CDR1 DFQATT and CDR2 SNEGSKA come from the germline V gene (reference sequence). This CDR3 comprises 16 residues. CDR3 sequence: CSARASGQGMTDTQYF. The CDR3 region has the DNA TGCAGTGCTAGGGCTTCGGGGCAGGGGATGACTGATACGCAGTATTTT.

This clonotype has just a few counts. This chain connects TRBV11-3 to TRBJ1-1, with 8 bases that match TRBD1. Germline CDR1 is SGHNT and CDR2 is YENEEA. The CDR3 runs to 13 residues. Trimming at V came to 3 bases and at J to 4 bases, leaving 1 base not matched to a gene. CDR3 sequence: CASSFTGGTEAFF. CDR3 coding DNA: TGTGCCAGCAGCTTTACAGGGGGCACTGAAGCTTTCTTT.

This clonotype was detected only a few times. V and J are TRBV6-2 or TRBV6-3 and TRBJ1-4; D unclear. This CDR3 has 11 amino acids. V was pared by 5 bases and J by 8 bases, with 6 bases between. Per germline, CDR1 MNHEY and CDR2 SVGEGT. The CDR3 spells CASSLSEKLFF. For the CDR3, the DNA is TGTGCCAGCAGTCTAAGCGAAAAACTGTTTTTT.

Many counts were recorded for this clonotype. The chain recombines TRBV20-1 with TRBJ2-3, with D uncertain. The CDR3 consists of 13 residues. V lost 7 bases to trimming and J lost 0 bases, with 11 bases between them. Germline V lookup: CDR1 DFQATT, CDR2 SNEGSKA (reference sequence). The CDR3 DNA reads as TGCAGTGTAAAGGGTACTAGCACAGATACGCAGTATTTT. It codes for CSVKGTSTDTQYF.

The chain recombines TRBV20-1 with TRBJ1-2; D call uncertain. Trimming pared 5 bases from V and 4 bases from J, leaving 11 bases between. Germline V gene data show CDR1 as DFQATT and CDR2 as SNEGSKA (reference sequence). The CDR3 is 12 residues long. Written as DNA, the CDR3 is TGCAGTGCTCGCGGAACAGCCTATGGCTACACCTTC. Protein product: CSARGTAYGYTF.

This clonotype showed up many times. Written as DNA, the CDR3 is TGTGCCAGCAGTTTCTTGACAGGGTCCTATGGCTACACCTTC. It specifies CASSFLTGSYGYTF. V and J are TRBV7-9 and TRBJ1-2; 7 nucleotides match TRBD1. The CDR3 extends over 14 amino acids. Germline lookup yields CDR1 SEHNR and CDR2 FQNEAQ (reference sequence). Losses at the gene ends were 6 bases for V and 4 bases for J; bases not matched to a gene: 8. The full variable domain, its missing parts supplied by reference TRBV7-9 and TRBJ1-2, is DTGVSQNPRHKITKRGQNVTFRCDPISEHNRLYWYRQTLGQGPEFLTYFQNEAQLEKSRLLSDRFSAERPKGSFSTLEIQRTEQGDSAMYLCASSFLTGSYGYTFGSGTRLTVV.

The chain employs TRBV18 and TRBJ2-5; D is undetermined. Between the trimmed V and J ends, which lost 4 bases and 4 bases, there was a span of 16 bases. Germline CDR1 is KGHSH and CDR2 is LQKENI. The CDR3 extends over 15 amino acids. DNA for the CDR3: TGTGCCAGCTCACGCGTCGGACGGTCCGGAGAGACCCAGTACTTC. It yields the protein CASSRVGRSGETQYF.

This clonotype was counted many times. The chain has TRBV11-2 and TRBJ2-2, with D perhaps TRBD2 (6 bases). The CDR3 sequence is 15 residues long. In germline, CDR1 is SGHAT, CDR2 FQNNGV. The ends were cut back, 5 bases at V and 1 base at J, with 11 bases in the middle. The CDR3 region is CASSLRLENTGELFF. The CDR3 nucleotides are TGTGCCAGCAGCCTCCGACTAGAGAACACCGGGGAGCTGTTTTTT.

The chain couples TRBV9 to TRBJ2-3, with 12 positions matching TRBD2. The germline V gene has CDR1 SGDLS and CDR2 YYNGEE. The CDR3 contains 17 residues. The junction had 10 bases not matched to a gene; V was cut back by 3 bases and J by 5 bases. The CDR3 DNA sequence: TGTGCCAGCAGCGCCACTTCTAGCGGGAGGGCCCAAGATACGCAGTATTTT. It specifies CASSATSSGRAQDTQYF.

This clonotype was observed at least ten times. The chain carries TRBV5-4 and TRBJ1-1; D may be TRBD1 (5 bases). V was pared by 6 bases and J by 5 bases, with 17 bases between. This CDR3 has 14 residues. Germline V gene data show CDR1 as SGHNT and CDR2 as YYREEE (reference sequence). The DNA of the CDR3 is TGTGCCAGCACCCTACCGGGGGTCGGTACTGAAGCTTTCTTT. Translated, it gives CASTLPGVGTEAFF. The full variable domain, its missing parts supplied by reference TRBV5-4 and TRBJ1-1, is ETGVTQSPTHLIKTRGQQVTLRCSSQSGHNTVSWYQQALGQGPQFIFQYYREEENGRGNFPPRFSGLQFPNYSSELNVNALELDDSALYLCASTLPGVGTEAFFGQGTRLTVV.

The chain joins TRBV7-6 to TRBJ2-1; 13 bases align to TRBD2. This CDR3 is built from 16 residues. V gave up 1 base and J gave up 9 bases; unmatched junction bases: 6. Germline V CDR1 and CDR2: SGHVS, FNYEAQ. The CDR3 sequence is CASSLVGTSGIGEQFF. CDR3 nucleotide sequence: TGTGCCAGCAGCTTAGTGGGGACTAGCGGGATAGGTGAGCAGTTCTTC.